These T cell receptor beta chains were read from a single sample in a study of blood T cell repertoires in COVID-19. Repertoires were generated with immunoSEQ multiplex PCR, while TCRdb's copy carries only in-frame clones and drops some. The table lists about 280,000 clones, around 89% of them singletons. Sequenced input: PBMCs or T cells enriched from blood (not recorded which). These receptors were taken from a woman aged 18-29 years with acute COVID-19. CDR3s include the opening cysteine and the closing phenylalanine or tryptophan. A D gene is named only where the DNA matches it firmly. Clone size, where shown, is once, few, many, or a class for clones that have expanded.

v_call	d_call	clone_size	j_call	cdr3_nt	cdr3_aa
TRBV28	TRBD2	NA	TRBJ2-3	TGTGCCAGCAGTCCTACCCGCGGGGGAGGCTACACAGATACGCAGTATTTT	CASSPTRGGGYTDTQYF
TRBV19	TRBD2	once	TRBJ2-1	TGTGCCAGTAGTATCGGGCTAGCGGGAGTCAATGAGCAGTTCTTC	CASSIGLAGVNEQFF
TRBV7-2	NA	NA	TRBJ1-5	TGTGCCAGCAGCTTAGTATCTACCCAGGGTGTTGAGCCCCAGCATTTT	CASSLVSTQGVEPQHF
TRBV6-2/TRBV6-3	TRBD2	few	TRBJ2-5	TGTGCCAGCAGTTACGAGGGACTAGCGGGAGGGCCAGAGACCCAGTACTTC	CASSYEGLAGGPETQYF
TRBV7-9	TRBD1	NA	TRBJ2-7	TGTGCCAGCAGCCCAGCGCCGGACAGGGGGGTCATACCCTACGAGCAGTACTTC	CASSPAPDRGVIPYEQYF
TRBV10-1	TRBD2	NA	TRBJ2-2	TGCGCCAGCAGTTCGGGAGGGCCTGTCGCCGGGGAGCTGTTTTTT	CASSSGGPVAGELFF
TRBV10-2	NA	NA	TRBJ1-4	TGCGCCAGCAGTGAGAGCGGGGGCGCGACTGAAAAACTGTTTTTT	CASSESGGATEKLFF
TRBV30	NA	NA	TRBJ1-5	TGTGCCTGGAGTAAGGGGATCTCGGACAATCAGCCCCAGCATTTT	CAWSKGISDNQPQHF
TRBV29-1	NA	NA	TRBJ2-7	TGCAGCGTTGAGAACCTCGGGGGCTACGAGCAGTACTTC	CSVENLGGYEQYF
TRBV4-2	NA	NA	TRBJ2-1	TGTGCCAGCAGCCAACCCACGGCGGGTGAGCAGTTCTTC	CASSQPTAGEQFF
TRBV27	NA	NA	TRBJ2-3	TGTGCCAGCAGTTTAATGGGCCAGGGCCCAGGCGGGCAGTATTTT	CASSLMGQGPGGQYF
TRBV5-5	TRBD2	NA	TRBJ2-7	TGTGCCAGCAGTTCCATGGGGGAGGGCTCCCGAGAGCAGTACTTC	CASSSMGEGSREQYF
TRBV19	TRBD1	NA	TRBJ1-1	TGTGCCAGTAGTATCGGGACAGGGGGCTTCAAGAACACTGAAGCTTTCTTT	CASSIGTGGFKNTEAFF
TRBV6-5	NA	NA	TRBJ2-7	TGTGCCAGCAACCCGGGATTATACGAGCAGTACTTC	CASNPGLYEQYF
TRBV6-1	NA	NA	TRBJ1-5	TGTGCCAGCAGTGATTTCTCTAACAGGTTTAGCAATCAGCCCCAGCATTTT	CASSDFSNRFSNQPQHF
TRBV4-1	TRBD2	NA	TRBJ2-1	TGCGCCAGCAGCCAAGATGGGACTAGCGGGAGGCTCAATGAGCAGTTCTTC	CASSQDGTSGRLNEQFF
TRBV18	TRBD2	NA	TRBJ2-7	TGTGCCAGCTCATCACTAGCGGGAGTGGGGGAGCAGTACTTC	CASSSLAGVGEQYF
TRBV28	TRBD1	NA	TRBJ2-7	TGTGCCAGCAGTTGGCCCCGACAGGGGAAGGACGAGCAGTACTTC	CASSWPRQGKDEQYF
TRBV7-9	NA	few	TRBJ1-4	TGTGCCAGCAGCCTAGGGACTCTCGGTTGGGAAAAACTGTTTTTT	CASSLGTLGWEKLFF